The source of this TCR beta chain is a study of blood T cells in healthy people across ages. CDR1 DFQATT and CDR2 SNEGSKA come from the germline V gene (reference sequence). The CDR3 consists of 14 residues. The junction had 15 bases not matched to a gene; V was cut back by 8 bases and J by 10 bases. For the second PCR, which ran for about 6 to 11 cycles, a sample-barcoded 5' primer and a J-beta primer mix were used. Researchers report that a template-switch adaptor with 12 random nucleotides tagged each cDNA molecule. Each CDR3 protein gets one entry after TCRdb re-called the 5' RACE reads with MiXCR. The sample includes roughly 1,800,000 distinct CDR3 sequences, around 50% of them seen just once.

This rearrangement joins TRBV20-1 to TRBJ2-1; the match to TRBD1 covers 9 bases. The sequence was obtained from a woman aged 40 to 55 in good health. Input material: blood. CDR3 in DNA: TGCAGTCCAGACCCGGGACAGGGTGTACGCGAGCAGTTCTTC. Its translation is CSPDPGQGVREQFF.